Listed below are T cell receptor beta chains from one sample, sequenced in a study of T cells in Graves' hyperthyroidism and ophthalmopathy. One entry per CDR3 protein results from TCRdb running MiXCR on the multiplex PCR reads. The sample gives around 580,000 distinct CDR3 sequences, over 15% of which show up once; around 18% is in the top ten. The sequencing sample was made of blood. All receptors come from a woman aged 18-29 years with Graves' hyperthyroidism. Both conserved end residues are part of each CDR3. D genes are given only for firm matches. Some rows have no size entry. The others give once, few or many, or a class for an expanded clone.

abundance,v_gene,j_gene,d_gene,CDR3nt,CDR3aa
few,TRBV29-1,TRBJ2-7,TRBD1,TGCAGCGCACAGGGGGGCTACGAGCAGTACTTC,CSAQGGYEQYF
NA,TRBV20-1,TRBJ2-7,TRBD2,TGCAGTGCGGAACCGGGACTAACGACGCGGGAGCAGTACTTC,CSAEPGLTTREQYF
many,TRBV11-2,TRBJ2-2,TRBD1,TGTGCCAGCAGCTCTCTAGGACAGGGAACGCCCGGGGAGCTGTTTTTT,CASSSLGQGTPGELFF
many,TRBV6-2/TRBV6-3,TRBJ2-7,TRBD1,TGTGCCAGCAGTTTCAACCTCGGGACAGAATCCTACGAGCAGTACTTC,CASSFNLGTESYEQYF
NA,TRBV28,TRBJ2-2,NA,TGTGCCAGCAGTTCCCCGTGGGGGGGCAACACCGGGGAGCTGTTTTTT,CASSSPWGGNTGELFF
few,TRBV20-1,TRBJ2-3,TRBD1,TGCAGTGCTAGAAAAGACAGGGCAGATACGCAGTATTTT,CSARKDRADTQYF
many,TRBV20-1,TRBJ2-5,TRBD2,TGCAGTGCTAGAGAGCCTAGCGGGAGAGGGTGGACCCAGTACTTC,CSAREPSGRGWTQYF
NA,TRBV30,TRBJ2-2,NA,TGTGCCTGGAGTGGGTCTAGTAACACCGGGGAGCTGTTTTTT,CAWSGSSNTGELFF
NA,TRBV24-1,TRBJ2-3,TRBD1,TGTGCCACCAGTGATATCAGACAGGGTGGACAGTATTTT,CATSDIRQGGQYF
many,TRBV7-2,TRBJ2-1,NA,TGTGCCAGCAGCCCACCAAGTACCTACAATGAGCAGTTCTTC,CASSPPSTYNEQFF
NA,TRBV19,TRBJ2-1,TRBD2,TGTGCCAGTAATAGCCTAGCGGGAGACAATGAGCAGTTCTTC,CASNSLAGDNEQFF
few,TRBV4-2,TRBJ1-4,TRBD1,TGTGCCACCGGGACAGATAATGAAAAACTGTTTTTT,CATGTDNEKLFF
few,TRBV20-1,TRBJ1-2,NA,TGCAGTGCTAGAGATATGGGAGAAGCTAACTATGGCTACACCTTC,CSARDMGEANYGYTF
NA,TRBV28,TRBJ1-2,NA,TGTGCCAGCAGTCCCCCCCGGGCCCTTAACTATGGCTACACCTTC,CASSPPRALNYGYTF
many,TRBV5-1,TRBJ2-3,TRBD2,TGCGCCAGCAGCTCCCCGGGACTAGCGGTTAGCACAGATACGCAGTATTTT,CASSSPGLAVSTDTQYF
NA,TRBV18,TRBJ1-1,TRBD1,TGTGCCAGCTCACCGCAGGACAGGGTGAACACTGAAGCTTTCTTT,CASSPQDRVNTEAFF
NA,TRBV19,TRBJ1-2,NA,TGTGCCAGTAGTATAGAACCGGGTTCGAACTATGGCTACACCTTC,CASSIEPGSNYGYTF
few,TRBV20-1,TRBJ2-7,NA,TGCAGTGCTAGCCCCGTTTCGGGAGTAACCTACGAGCAGTACTTC,CSASPVSGVTYEQYF
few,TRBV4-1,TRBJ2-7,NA,TGCGCCAGCAGCCAAGATCCCAGGGCCAGCTCCTACGAGCAGTACTTC,CASSQDPRASSYEQYF
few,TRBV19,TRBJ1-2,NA,TGTGCCAGTAGAGCCCCCGGGGATTCTTACTATGGCTACACCTTC,CASRAPGDSYYGYTF
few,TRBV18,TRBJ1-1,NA,TGTGCCAGCTCACTTCTTTGGGCGAACACTGAAGCTTTCTTT,CASSLLWANTEAFF
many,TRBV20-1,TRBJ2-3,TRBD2,TGCAGTGCTAGAGGAGGTTGGAGCGGGAGGGCCTCTACCACAGATACGCAGTATTTT,CSARGGWSGRASTTDTQYF
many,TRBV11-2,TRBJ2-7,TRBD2,TGTGCCAGCAGCTCCCGGGACTATTCCTACGAGCAGTACTTC,CASSSRDYSYEQYF
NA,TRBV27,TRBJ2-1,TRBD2,TGTGCCAGCAGTCCAGCACTAGCGGGAATCTACAATGAGCAGTTCTTC,CASSPALAGIYNEQFF
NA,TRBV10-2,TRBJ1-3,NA,TGCGCCAGCAGTCCTGTGGTGGTCCTTGGAAACACCATATATTTT,CASSPVVVLGNTIYF
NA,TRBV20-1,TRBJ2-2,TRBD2,TGCAGTGCTAGAGATATGGGCGGGGGGGTGAACACCGGGGAGCTGTTTTTT,CSARDMGGGVNTGELFF
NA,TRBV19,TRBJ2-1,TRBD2,TGTGCCAGTAGTATGGAGACTAGCGGGGGGGCAAGTAAGCAGTTCTTC,CASSMETSGGASKQFF
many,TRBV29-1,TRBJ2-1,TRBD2,TGCAGCGTTCGAAGGGGACTAGCGGGAGTGGTAGGCTACAATGAGCAGTTCTTC,CSVRRGLAGVVGYNEQFF
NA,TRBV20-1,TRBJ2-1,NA,TGCAGTGCGGGGGGTGGGGCAGAACGATCCTACGAGCAGTTCTTC,CSAGGGAERSYEQFF
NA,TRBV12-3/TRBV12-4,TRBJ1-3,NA,TGTGCCAGCCAGACAGGATCTGGAAACACCATATATTTT,CASQTGSGNTIYF
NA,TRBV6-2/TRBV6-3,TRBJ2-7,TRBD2,TGTGCCAGCAGCCTCGGACTAGCGGGGGCTAGGGAGCAGTACTTC,CASSLGLAGAREQYF
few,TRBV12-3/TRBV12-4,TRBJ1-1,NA,TGTGCCAGCAGTTATCGGGGGTGGGGAGCTTTCTTT,CASSYRGWGAFF
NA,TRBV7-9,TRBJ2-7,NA,TGTGCCAGCAGCTTGTCGTTGGGGGCGAATTACGAGCAGTACTTC,CASSLSLGANYEQYF
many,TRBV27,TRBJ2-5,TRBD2,TGTGCCAGCAGTCGCGGGACTAGCGGGCAAGAGACCCAGTACTTC,CASSRGTSGQETQYF
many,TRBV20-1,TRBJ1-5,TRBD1,TGCAGTGCGGACAATGCCGGGACAGTTGAGGAGCCCCAGCATTTT,CSADNAGTVEEPQHF
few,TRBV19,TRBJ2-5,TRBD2,TGTGCCAGTAGTATAGGTGGGATAGCGGGGGGGCGGGAGACCCAGTACTTC,CASSIGGIAGGRETQYF
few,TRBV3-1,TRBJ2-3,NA,TGTGCCAGCAGCCAATTTAAAGGGCAGTATACGCAGTATTTT,CASSQFKGQYTQYF
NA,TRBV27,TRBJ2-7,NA,TGTGCCAGCAGTCTAGCCGGGACGGACTCCTACGAGCAGTACTTC,CASSLAGTDSYEQYF
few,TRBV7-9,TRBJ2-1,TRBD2,TGTGCCAGCAGCCCGCCGGCTAGCGGGGGGATCGGTGAGCAGTTCTTC,CASSPPASGGIGEQFF
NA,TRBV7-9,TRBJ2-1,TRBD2,TGTGCCAGCAGCTTAGCCGGGGGACTAGCGGGCCACAATGAGCAGTTCTTC,CASSLAGGLAGHNEQFF
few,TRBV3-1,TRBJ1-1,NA,TGTGCCAGCAGCCAAGGTGGCAGGGTGGGTGCTTTCTTT,CASSQGGRVGAFF
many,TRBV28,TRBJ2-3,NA,TGTGCCAGCAGTTCGTCAACAGGGAAGGGCACAGATACGCAGTATTTT,CASSSSTGKGTDTQYF
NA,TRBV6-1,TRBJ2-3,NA,TGTGCCAGCAGTGAACGGACCATGCGGACAGATACGCAGTATTTT,CASSERTMRTDTQYF
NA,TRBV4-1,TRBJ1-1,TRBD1,TGCGCCAGCAGCCACTGGGGACAGGGGTTGAACACTGAAGCTTTCTTT,CASSHWGQGLNTEAFF
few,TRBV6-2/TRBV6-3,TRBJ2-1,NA,TGTGCCAGCAGTTACAGCCGCGATGAGCAGTTCTTC,CASSYSRDEQFF
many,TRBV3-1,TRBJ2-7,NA,TGTGCCAGCAGCCATAGCCGGGACCAGAGTTACGAGCAGTACTTC,CASSHSRDQSYEQYF
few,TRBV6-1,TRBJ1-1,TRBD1,TGTGCCAGCAGTCGCGCCGGGACAGGGGGCTCTAAAGCTTTCTTT,CASSRAGTGGSKAFF
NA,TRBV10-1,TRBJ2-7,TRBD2,TGCGCCAGCAGCTTGACTAGCGGGAGTGTCGAGCAGTACTTC,CASSLTSGSVEQYF
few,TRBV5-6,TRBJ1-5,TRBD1,TGTGCCAGCCACTCCAGGGGGCGCGGTTACAATCAGCCCCAGCATTTT,CASHSRGRGYNQPQHF